What follows is one T cell receptor beta chain and its context. Its antigen is unidentified. Some clones are missing from TCRdb's copy, which holds only in-frame ones; the method was immunoSEQ multiplex PCR. Among tens of thousands of clones listed, around 96% were seen once. This sample was included in a study of B cell selection in AIRE deficiency. Sorting defined conventional CD4 T cells as CD4+CD127+. Study-level points and caveats: Patient Tconv cells held roughly 28% of Treg sequences shared by healthy donors.

This clonotype was sampled from a human donor in good health. Sequenced input: CD4+CD127+ conventional T cells sorted from PBMCs.

In nucleotides, the CDR3 is TGTGCCAGCAGTTATGAGGGGTTGGGGTTTTTT. Encoded protein: CASSYEGLGFF. The chain has TRBV2 and TRBJ1-4; maybe TRBD1 (5 bases). The germline CDR1 and CDR2 sequences are SNHLY and FYNNEI. Trimming left V 5 bases short and J 16 bases short, with 14 bases between. The CDR3 contains 11 residues.